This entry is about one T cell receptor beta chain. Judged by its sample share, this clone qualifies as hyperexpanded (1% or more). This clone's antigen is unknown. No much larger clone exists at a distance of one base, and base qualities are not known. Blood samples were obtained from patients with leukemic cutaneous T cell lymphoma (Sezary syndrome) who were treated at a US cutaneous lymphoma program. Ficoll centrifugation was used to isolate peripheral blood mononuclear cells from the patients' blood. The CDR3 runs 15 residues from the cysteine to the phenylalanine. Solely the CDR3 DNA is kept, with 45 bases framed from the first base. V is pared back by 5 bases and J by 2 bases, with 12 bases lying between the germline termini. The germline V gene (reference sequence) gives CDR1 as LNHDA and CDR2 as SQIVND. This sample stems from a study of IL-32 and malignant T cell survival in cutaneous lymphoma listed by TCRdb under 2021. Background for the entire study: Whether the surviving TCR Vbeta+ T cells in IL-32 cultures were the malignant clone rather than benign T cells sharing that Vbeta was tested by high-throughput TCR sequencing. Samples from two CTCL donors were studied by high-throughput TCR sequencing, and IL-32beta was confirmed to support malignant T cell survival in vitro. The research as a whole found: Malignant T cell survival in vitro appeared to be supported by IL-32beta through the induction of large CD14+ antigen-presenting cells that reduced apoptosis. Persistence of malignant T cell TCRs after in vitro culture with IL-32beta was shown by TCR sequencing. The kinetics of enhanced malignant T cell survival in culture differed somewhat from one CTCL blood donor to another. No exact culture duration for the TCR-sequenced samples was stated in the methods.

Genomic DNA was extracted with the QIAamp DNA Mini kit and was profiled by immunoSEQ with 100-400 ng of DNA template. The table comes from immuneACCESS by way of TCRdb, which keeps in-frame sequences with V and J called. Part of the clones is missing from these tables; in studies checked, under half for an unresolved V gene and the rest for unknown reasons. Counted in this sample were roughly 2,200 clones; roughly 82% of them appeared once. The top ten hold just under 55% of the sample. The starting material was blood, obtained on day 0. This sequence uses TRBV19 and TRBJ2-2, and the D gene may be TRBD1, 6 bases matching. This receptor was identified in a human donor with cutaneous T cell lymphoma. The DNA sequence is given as TGTGCCAGTAGTCCTACAGGGCTAAACACCGGGGAGCTGTTTTTT. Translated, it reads CASSPTGLNTGELFF.